A single sample is the source of the 7 T cell receptor beta chains below, sequenced in a study of cytomegalovirus exposure and HLA in healthy donors. The PCR used 60 Vbeta and 13 Jbeta primers. Clones were read by immunoSEQ multiplex PCR, and TCRdb kept only the in-frame ones, dropping some. This sample's clone table lists tens of thousands of clones. The sample comprised PBMCs. The receptors derive from a woman in her sixties or seventies in good health and CMV-seronegative.

This chain joins TRBV5-4 and TRBJ2-6; possible D gene TRBD2, 5 bases. This CDR3 comprises 16 residues. V was trimmed by 0 bases and J by 1 base, leaving 8 bases between them. Per germline, CDR1 SGHNT and CDR2 YYREEE (reference sequence). The CDR3: CASSLVRESGANVLTF. CDR3 coding DNA: TGTGCCAGCAGCTTGGTTCGGGAATCTGGGGCCAACGTCCTGACTTTC.

This chain uses TRBV12-5 with TRBJ1-1; unclear D gene. This CDR3 has 12 residues. Trimming removed 1 base at V and 10 bases at J, with 10 bases between. Germline lookup yields CDR1 LGHNT and CDR2 FRNRAP. Here the CDR3 reads CASGLEAGGAFF. Written as DNA, the CDR3 is TGTGCTAGTGGTTTGGAAGCCGGCGGAGCTTTCTTT.

The gene calls are TRBV6-6 and TRBJ1-5; D gene unclear. The CDR3 loop spans 14 amino acids. Germline V gene data show CDR1 as MNHNY and CDR2 as SVGAGI (reference sequence). The V gene lost 5 bases and the J gene lost 6 bases, with 14 bases spanning the gap. CDR3 bases: TGTGCCAGCAGTGGAGTCGGTGGTTTTCAGCCCCAGCATTTT. This codes for CASSGVGGFQPQHF.

J is TRBJ1-2 and V is TRBV10-2, with 9 bases lining up with TRBD1. CDR3 length equals 14 residues. CDR1 and CDR2 from the germline V gene are WSHSY and SAAADI. The trim removed 7 bases at V and 4 bases at J, leaving 7 bases unmatched. CDR3 region: CASTEQGASYGYTF. For the CDR3, the DNA is TGCGCCAGCACGGAACAGGGGGCTAGCTATGGCTACACCTTC.

The chain couples TRBV18 to TRBJ2-2; 8 bases are a match to TRBD1. V trimming: 2 bases; J trimming: 4 bases; junction bases outside the gene matches: 3. The CDR3 contains 15 residues. Per germline, CDR1 KGHSH and CDR2 LQKENI. CDR3 coding DNA: TGTGCCAGCTCACCAGGGACAGGTGGCACCGGGGAGCTGTTTTTT. Protein product: CASSPGTGGTGELFF.

The V and J genes are TRBV7-9 and TRBJ2-7; D remains unclear. The V end was cut by 1 base, the J end by 1 base, with 5 bases between. The CDR3 consists of 13 residues. CDR1 is SEHNR, CDR2 FQNEAQ, per germline (reference sequence). The CDR3 DNA follows: TGTGCCAGCAGCTTAGGAGTTTCCTACGAGCAGTACTTC. Protein sequence: CASSLGVSYEQYF.

The rearrangement joins TRBV18 to TRBJ1-2; 7 bases line up with TRBD1. Germline CDR1 is KGHSH and CDR2 is LQKENI. V lost 6 bases, J lost 8 bases, and 6 bases stayed unmatched. The CDR3 sequence is 12 residues long. The CDR3, as DNA: TGTGCCAGCTCCGACAGGGAGGAAGGCTACACCTTC. It specifies CASSDREEGYTF.